Listed below are T cell receptor beta chains from one sample, sequenced in a study of blood T cell repertoires in COVID-19. Produced via immunoSEQ multiplex PCR; TCRdb's table is partial and in-frame only. The sample contains 200,000 to 250,000 clones, 88% of which appear only once. Specimen: peripheral blood. The receptors shown here come from a woman aged 60-70 years with acute or convalescent COVID-19. Each CDR3 is given with its conserved first and last residue. D genes are given only for firm matches. Size is omitted from some rows. Given values are once, few, many or a class for expanded clones.

>TRBV19|-|TRBJ2-1|TRBD2
TGTGCCAGTAGTATAAGGTCCGGCGGGGGGGCTTACAATGAGCAGTTCTTC
CASSIRSGGGAYNEQFF
>TRBV5-1|-|TRBJ2-7|TRBD1
TGCGCCAGCAGCTTGACGGCAGGGGGCGGGTACGAGCAGTACTTC
CASSLTAGGGYEQYF
>TRBV28|-|TRBJ1-4|TRBD1
TGTGCCAGCAGTTTACGGACAGGGGTGGGTGAAAAACTGTTTTTT
CASSLRTGVGEKLFF
>TRBV6-5|-|TRBJ2-2|-
TGTGCCAGCAGGTTGGACAGCGCGAACACCGGGGAGCTGTTTTTT
CASRLDSANTGELFF
>TRBV19|-|TRBJ2-3|TRBD1
TGTGCCAGTAGCATTGGGGGACAGGGGGGCTCAGATACGCAGTATTTT
CASSIGGQGGSDTQYF
>TRBV2|-|TRBJ2-7|-
TGTGCCAGCAGTCACCGAGACTCCTACGAGCAGTACTTC
CASSHRDSYEQYF
>TRBV11-2|-|TRBJ2-1|TRBD2
TGTGCCAGCAGCTTAAGGGCTCTAGCGGGAGTAGAGCAGTTCTTC
CASSLRALAGVEQFF
>TRBV30|-|TRBJ2-5|TRBD1
TGTGCCTGCGACAGGGCCAAGGGGACCCAGTACTTC
CACDRAKGTQYF
>TRBV24-1|-|TRBJ2-2|-
TGTGCCACCAGTGATTTGGGAGGGGACACCGGGGAGCTGTTTTTT
CATSDLGGDTGELFF
>TRBV6-6|-|TRBJ1-4|TRBD1
TGTGCCAGCAGCCGGGGACAGGGGAATGAAAAACTGTTTTTT
CASSRGQGNEKLFF
>TRBV6-5|once|TRBJ2-1|TRBD2
TGTGCCAGCAGTTCCACAAGGACTAGCGGGGGTTGGCAGTTCTTC
CASSSTRTSGGWQFF
>TRBV20-1|once|TRBJ1-2|-
TGCAGTGCCTCCTGGGGAGGGGGCTACACCTTC
CSASWGGGYTF
>TRBV30|-|TRBJ1-5|-
TGTGCCTGGAGTCCCGGGTCCTCCTATCAGCCCCAGCATTTT
CAWSPGSSYQPQHF
>TRBV10-1|once|TRBJ1-5|-
TGCGCCAGCAGTGGCGGCAGTGCTCAGCCCCAGCATTTT
CASSGGSAQPQHF
>TRBV6-5|-|TRBJ1-2|-
TGTGCCAGCACTAGCACAGGGACCGGCTACACCTTC
CASTSTGTGYTF
>TRBV4-1|few|TRBJ1-2|-
TGCGCCAGCAGCCAAGCGCACGGGTCCCCCTATGGCTACACCTTC
CASSQAHGSPYGYTF